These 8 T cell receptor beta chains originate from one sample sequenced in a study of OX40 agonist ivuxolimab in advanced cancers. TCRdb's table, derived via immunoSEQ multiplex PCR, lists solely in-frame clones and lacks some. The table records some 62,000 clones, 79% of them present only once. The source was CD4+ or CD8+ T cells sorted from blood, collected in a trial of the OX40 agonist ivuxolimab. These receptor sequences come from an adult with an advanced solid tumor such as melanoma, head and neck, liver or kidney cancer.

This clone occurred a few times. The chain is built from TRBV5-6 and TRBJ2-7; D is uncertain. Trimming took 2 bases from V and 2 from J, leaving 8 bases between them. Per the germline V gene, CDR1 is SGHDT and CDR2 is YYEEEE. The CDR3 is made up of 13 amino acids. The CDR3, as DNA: TGTGCCAGCAGCTTAGGCACCACCTACGAGCAGTACTTC. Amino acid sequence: CASSLGTTYEQYF.

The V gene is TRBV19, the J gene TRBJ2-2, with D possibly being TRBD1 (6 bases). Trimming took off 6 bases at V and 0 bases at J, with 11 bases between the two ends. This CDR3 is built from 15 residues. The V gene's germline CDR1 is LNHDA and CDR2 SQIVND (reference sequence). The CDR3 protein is CASRPGQSNTGELFF. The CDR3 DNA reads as TGTGCCAGTAGACCGGGACAATCGAACACCGGGGAGCTGTTTTTT. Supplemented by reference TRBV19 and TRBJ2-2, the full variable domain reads DGGITQSPKYLFRKEGQNVTLSCEQNLNHDAMYWYRQDPGQGLRLIYYSQIVNDFQKGDIAEGYSVSREKKESFPLTVTSAQKNPTAFYLCASRPGQSNTGELFFGEGSRLTVL.

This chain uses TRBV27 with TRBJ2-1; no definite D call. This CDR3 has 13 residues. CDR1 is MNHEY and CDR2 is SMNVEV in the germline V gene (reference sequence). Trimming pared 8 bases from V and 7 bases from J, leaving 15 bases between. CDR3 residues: CASSVLMGNEQFF. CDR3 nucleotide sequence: TGTGCCAGCTCAGTTTTAATGGGTAATGAGCAGTTCTTC.

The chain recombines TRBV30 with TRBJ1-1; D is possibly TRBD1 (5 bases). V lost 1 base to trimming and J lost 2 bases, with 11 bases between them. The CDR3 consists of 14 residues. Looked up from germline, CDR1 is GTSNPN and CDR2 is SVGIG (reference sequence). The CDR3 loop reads CAWSAGTFNTEAFF. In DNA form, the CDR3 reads TGTGCCTGGAGTGCCGGGACGTTTAACACTGAAGCTTTCTTT.

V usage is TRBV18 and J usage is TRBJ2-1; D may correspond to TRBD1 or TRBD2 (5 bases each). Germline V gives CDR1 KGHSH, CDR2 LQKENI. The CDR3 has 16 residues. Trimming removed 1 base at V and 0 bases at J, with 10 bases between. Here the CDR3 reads CASSPRVGDSYNEQFF. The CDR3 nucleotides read TGTGCCAGCTCACCACGTGTGGGGGACTCCTACAATGAGCAGTTCTTC.

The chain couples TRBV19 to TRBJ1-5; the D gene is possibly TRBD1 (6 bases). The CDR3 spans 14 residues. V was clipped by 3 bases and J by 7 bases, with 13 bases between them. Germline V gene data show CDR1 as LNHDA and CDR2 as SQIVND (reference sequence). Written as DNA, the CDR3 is TGTGCCAGTAGTATTCCGCGGACAGAACAGCCCCAGCATTTT. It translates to CASSIPRTEQPQHF. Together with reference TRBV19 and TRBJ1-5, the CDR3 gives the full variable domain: DGGITQSPKYLFRKEGQNVTLSCEQNLNHDAMYWYRQDPGQGLRLIYYSQIVNDFQKGDIAEGYSVSREKKESFPLTVTSAQKNPTAFYLCASSIPRTEQPQHFGDGTRLSIL.

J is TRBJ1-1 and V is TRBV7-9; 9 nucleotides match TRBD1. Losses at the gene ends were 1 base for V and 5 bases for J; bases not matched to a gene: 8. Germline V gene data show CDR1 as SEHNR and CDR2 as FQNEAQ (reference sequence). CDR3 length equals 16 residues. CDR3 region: CASSLGGQGLRTEAFF. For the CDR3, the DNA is TGTGCCAGCAGCTTAGGGGGACAGGGCCTAAGGACTGAAGCTTTCTTT.

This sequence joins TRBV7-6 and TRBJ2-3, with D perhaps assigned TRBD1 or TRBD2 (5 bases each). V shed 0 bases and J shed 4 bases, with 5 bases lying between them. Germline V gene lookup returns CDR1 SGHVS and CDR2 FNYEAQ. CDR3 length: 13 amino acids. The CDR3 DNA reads TGTGCCAGCAGCTTAGCGGGGGCAGATACGCAGTATTTT. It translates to CASSLAGADTQYF.